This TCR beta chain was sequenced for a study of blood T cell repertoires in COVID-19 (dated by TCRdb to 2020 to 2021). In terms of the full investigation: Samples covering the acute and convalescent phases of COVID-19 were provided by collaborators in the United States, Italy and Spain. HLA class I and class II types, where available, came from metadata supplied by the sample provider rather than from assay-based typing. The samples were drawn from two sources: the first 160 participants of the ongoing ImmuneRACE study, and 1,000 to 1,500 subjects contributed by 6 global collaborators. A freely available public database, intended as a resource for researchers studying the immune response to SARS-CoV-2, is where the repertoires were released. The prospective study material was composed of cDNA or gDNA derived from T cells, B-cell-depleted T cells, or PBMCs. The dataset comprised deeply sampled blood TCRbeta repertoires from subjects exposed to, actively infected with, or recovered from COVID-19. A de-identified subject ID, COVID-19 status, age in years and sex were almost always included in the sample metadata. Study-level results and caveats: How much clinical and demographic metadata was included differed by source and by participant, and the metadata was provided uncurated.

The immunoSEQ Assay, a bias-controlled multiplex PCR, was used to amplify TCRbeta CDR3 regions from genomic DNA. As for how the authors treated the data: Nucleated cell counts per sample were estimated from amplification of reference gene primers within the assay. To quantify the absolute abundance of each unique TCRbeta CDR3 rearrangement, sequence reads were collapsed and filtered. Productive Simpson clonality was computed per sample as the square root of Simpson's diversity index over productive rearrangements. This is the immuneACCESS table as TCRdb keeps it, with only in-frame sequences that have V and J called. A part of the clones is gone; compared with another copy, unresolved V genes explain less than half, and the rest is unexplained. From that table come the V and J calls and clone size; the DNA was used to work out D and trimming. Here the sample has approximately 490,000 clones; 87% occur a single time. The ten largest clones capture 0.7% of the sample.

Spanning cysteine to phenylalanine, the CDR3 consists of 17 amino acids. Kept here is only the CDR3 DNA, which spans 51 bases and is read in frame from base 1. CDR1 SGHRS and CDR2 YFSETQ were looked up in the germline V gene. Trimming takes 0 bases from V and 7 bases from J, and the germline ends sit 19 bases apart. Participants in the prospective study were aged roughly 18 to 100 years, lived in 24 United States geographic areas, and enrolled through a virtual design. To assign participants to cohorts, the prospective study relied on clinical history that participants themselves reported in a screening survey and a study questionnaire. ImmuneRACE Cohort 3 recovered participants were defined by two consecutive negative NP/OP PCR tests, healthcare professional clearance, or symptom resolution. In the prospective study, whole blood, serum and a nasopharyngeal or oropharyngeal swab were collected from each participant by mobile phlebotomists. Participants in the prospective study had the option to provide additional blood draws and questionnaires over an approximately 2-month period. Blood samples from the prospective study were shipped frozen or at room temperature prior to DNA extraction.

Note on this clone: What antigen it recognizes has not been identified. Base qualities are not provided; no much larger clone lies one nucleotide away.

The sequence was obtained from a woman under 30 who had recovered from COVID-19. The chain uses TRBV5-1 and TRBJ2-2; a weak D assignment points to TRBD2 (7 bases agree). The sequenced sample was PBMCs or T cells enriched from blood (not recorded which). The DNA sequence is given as TGCGCCAGCAGCTTGGTGGGGCGGGGGCCCATTAACGGGGAGCTGTTTTTT. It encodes CASSLVGRGPINGELFF.